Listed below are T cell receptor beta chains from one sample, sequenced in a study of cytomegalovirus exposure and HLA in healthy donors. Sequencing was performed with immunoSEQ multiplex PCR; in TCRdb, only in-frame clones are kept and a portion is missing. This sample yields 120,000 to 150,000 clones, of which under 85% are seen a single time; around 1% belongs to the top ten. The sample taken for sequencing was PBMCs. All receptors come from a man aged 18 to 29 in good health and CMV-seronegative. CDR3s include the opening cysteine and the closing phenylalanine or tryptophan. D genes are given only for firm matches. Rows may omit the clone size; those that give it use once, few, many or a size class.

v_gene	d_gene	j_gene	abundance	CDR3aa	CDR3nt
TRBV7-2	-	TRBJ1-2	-	CASSLGGVGTNYGYTF	TGTGCCAGCAGCTTAGGGGGGGTCGGGACTAACTATGGCTACACCTTC
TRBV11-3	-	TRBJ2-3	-	CASSSGTSDTDTQYF	TGTGCCAGCAGCTCAGGGACATCAGACACAGATACGCAGTATTTT
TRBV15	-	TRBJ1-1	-	CATSRAPTVMNTEAFF	TGTGCCACCAGCAGAGCCCCGACAGTGATGAACACTGAAGCTTTCTTT
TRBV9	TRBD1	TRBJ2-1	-	CASSGPGQGAHNEQFF	TGTGCCAGCAGCGGGCCAGGACAGGGGGCACACAATGAGCAGTTCTTC
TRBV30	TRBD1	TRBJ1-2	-	CAWRIAGGNYGYTF	TGTGCCTGGAGAATTGCAGGGGGCAATTATGGCTACACCTTC
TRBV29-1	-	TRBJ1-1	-	CSVEGSRVENTEAFF	TGCAGCGTTGAAGGAAGCAGGGTTGAGAACACTGAAGCTTTCTTT
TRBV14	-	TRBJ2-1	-	CASSQITGYNEQFF	TGTGCCAGCAGCCAAATTACAGGGTACAATGAGCAGTTCTTC
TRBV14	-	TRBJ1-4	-	CASSPLGPGSNEKLFF	TGTGCCAGCAGCCCCCTGGGTCCGGGATCTAATGAAAAACTGTTTTTT
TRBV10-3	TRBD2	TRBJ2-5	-	CAIRGTSGAQETQYF	TGTGCCATCAGGGGGACTAGCGGTGCCCAAGAGACCCAGTACTTC
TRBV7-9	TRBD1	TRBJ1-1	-	CASSLGGTGSEAFF	TGTGCCAGCAGCTTAGGCGGGACAGGGTCTGAAGCTTTCTTT
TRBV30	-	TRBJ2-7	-	CAWSRVREKYF	TGTGCCTGGAGTAGAGTAAGGGAGAAGTACTTC
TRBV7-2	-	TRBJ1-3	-	CASSPRGAGGNTIYF	TGTGCCAGCAGCCCACGGGGGGCAGGTGGAAACACCATATATTTT
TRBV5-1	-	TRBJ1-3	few	CASSLGQTGNTIYF	TGCGCCAGCAGCTTGGGACAGACTGGAAACACCATATATTTT
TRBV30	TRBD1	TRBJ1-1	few	CAWSAVPGTGPIF	TGTGCCTGGAGCGCAGTCCCCGGGACAGGGCCCATTTTT
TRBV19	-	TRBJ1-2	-	CASSQQLGGYNGYTF	TGTGCCAGTAGTCAACAACTCGGGGGGTATAACGGCTACACCTTC
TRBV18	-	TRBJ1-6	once	CASSQMGGQVNSPLHF	TGTGCCAGCTCACAGATGGGGGGGCAGGTGAATTCACCCCTCCACTTT
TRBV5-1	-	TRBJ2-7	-	CASSREATGYEQYF	TGCGCCAGCAGCCGGGAGGCGACAGGCTACGAGCAGTACTTC
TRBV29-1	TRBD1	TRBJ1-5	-	CSVGQGANQPQHF	TGCAGCGTAGGACAGGGGGCCAATCAGCCCCAGCATTTT
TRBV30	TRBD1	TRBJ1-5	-	CAWSVLGTEGPQHF	TGTGCCTGGAGTGTACTAGGGACAGAGGGGCCCCAGCATTTT
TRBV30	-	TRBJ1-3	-	CAWSEAGNTIYF	TGTGCCTGGTCTGAGGCTGGAAACACCATATATTTT
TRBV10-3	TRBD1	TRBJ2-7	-	CAIRPSDRGPEQYF	TGTGCCATCCGACCGTCGGACAGGGGGCCCGAGCAGTACTTC
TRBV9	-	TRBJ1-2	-	CASSVDRNYGYTF	TGTGCCAGCAGCGTAGACAGAAACTATGGCTACACCTTC
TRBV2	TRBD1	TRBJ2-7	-	CASSHGTGGYEQYF	TGTGCCAGCAGTCACGGGACAGGGGGCTACGAGCAGTACTTC